The 8 T cell receptor beta chains presented below share a single source sample, sequenced in a study of cytomegalovirus exposure and HLA in healthy donors. PCR was performed using 60 Vbeta and 13 Jbeta primers. TCRdb's table, derived via immunoSEQ multiplex PCR, lists solely in-frame clones and lacks some. The sample lists some 170,000 clones; 70% to 75% were seen once. Material for sequencing was PBMCs. The origin of the receptors is a man aged 18 to 29 in good health and CMV-seropositive.

The rearrangement links TRBV5-1 to TRBJ1-5, with unresolved D. The CDR3 contains 14 residues. Germline-derived CDR1 and CDR2 are SGHRS and YFSETQ. V lost 2 bases to trimming and J lost 6 bases, with 12 bases between them. The CDR3 reads CASSLGGSGQPQHF. The CDR3, as DNA: TGCGCCAGCAGCTTAGGTGGGAGTGGTCAGCCCCAGCATTTT.

V is TRBV11-2 and J is TRBJ2-3, with 11 bases that match TRBD2. Germline CDR1 reads SGHAT; CDR2 reads FQNNGV. The ends lost 4 bases at V and 5 bases at J; junction bases unmatched: 14. This CDR3 region has 18 residues. The CDR3 spells CASSYAQGLAGGGDTQYF. The CDR3 region has the DNA TGTGCCAGCAGCTATGCCCAGGGGCTAGCGGGAGGTGGAGATACGCAGTATTTT.

The chain couples TRBV30 to TRBJ1-5; TRBD1 aligns across 7 bases. J was trimmed by 0 bases and V by 5 bases; bases with no gene match: 13. The CDR3 has 17 amino acids. Germline V lookup: CDR1 GTSNPN, CDR2 SVGIG (reference sequence). The CDR3, as DNA: TGTGCCTGGGGGTCGGGGACAGTCACCTATAGCAATCAGCCCCAGCATTTT. It codes for CAWGSGTVTYSNQPQHF. The whole variable domain, filled in from reference TRBV30 and TRBJ1-5, reads SQTIHQWPATLVQPVGSPLSLECTVEGTSNPNLYWYRQAAGRGLQLLFYSVGIGQISSEVPQNLSASRPQDRQFILSSKKLLLSDSGFYLCAWGSGTVTYSNQPQHFGDGTRLSIL.

The chain links TRBV7-9 to TRBJ1-2; 12 nucleotides match TRBD1. The ends lost 5 bases at V and 4 bases at J; junction bases unmatched: 8. The CDR3 is 16 residues long. Germline CDR1 SEHNR, CDR2 FQNEAQ (reference sequence). CDR3 DNA: TGTGCCAGCAGCCAATGGGACAGGGGGCGTCCCTATGGCTACACCTTC. It encodes CASSQWDRGRPYGYTF.

The V and J genes are TRBV7-9 and TRBJ2-5, with 9 bases matching TRBD1. V shed 5 bases, J shed 4 bases, and the junction held 14 bases outside the gene matches. The CDR3 is made up of 17 amino acids. The germline V gene has CDR1 SEHNR and CDR2 FQNEAQ (reference sequence). CDR3 sequence: CASSPLGQTGGLETQYF. The CDR3, as DNA: TGTGCCAGCAGCCCCTTAGGGCAGACAGGGGGTTTAGAGACCCAGTACTTC.

This chain uses TRBV6-5 with TRBJ1-4; TRBD1 is a possible D gene (6 bases). CDR1 is MNHEY and CDR2 is SVGAGI in the germline V gene. V was clipped by 6 bases and J by 6 bases, with 17 bases between them. This CDR3 spans 15 amino acids. The CDR3 is CASRNRGGRDEKLFF. In DNA form, the CDR3 reads TGTGCCAGCAGAAACCGGGGGGGGCGCGATGAAAAACTGTTTTTT.

This sequence joins TRBV7-9 and TRBJ2-2; possible D gene TRBD2, 6 bases. The V and J ends lost 1 base and 0 bases respectively, with 6 bases between them. The germline CDR1 and CDR2 sequences are SEHNR and FQNEAQ (reference sequence). This CDR3 comprises 15 residues. CDR3 in amino acids: CASSLGTTNTGELFF. As DNA, the CDR3 is TGTGCCAGCAGCTTAGGGACTACGAACACCGGGGAGCTGTTTTTT.

The rearrangement uses TRBV10-3 and TRBJ2-5; 9 positions agree with TRBD2. Trimming took 4 bases from V and 4 from J; bases not matched to a gene: 7. CDR3 length equals 15 residues. Germline V lookup: CDR1 ENHRY, CDR2 SYGVKD. In DNA, the CDR3 is TGTGCCATCAGTGGAGGGACTAGCTATGGAGAGACCCAGTACTTC. It is translated as CAISGGTSYGETQYF.